This paragraph covers one T cell receptor beta chain sequence. This sample was taken from a study of blood T cell repertoires in COVID-19. Study background: The United States, Italy and Spain were the sources of the acute and convalescent COVID-19 samples.

Methods used by the authors: Nucleated cell number was recorded as an estimate derived from reference gene primer amplification. Method: immunoSEQ multiplex PCR; TCRdb's copy keeps in-frame clones and lacks some. V and J calls and clone size are as listed in that table; D and trimming were resolved from the DNA. The sample has about 250,000 clones; over 75% are singletons. Germline V gene lookup returns CDR1 LNHDA and CDR2 SQIVND (reference sequence). This CDR3 region has 13 residues. Trimming cost V 6 bases and J 2 bases, with 10 bases left between them. While infection was still active, Seattle patients were enrolled and then followed longitudinally.

This TCR derives from a human donor with COVID-19, enrolled during active disease. The donor label of this sample is uncertain. The chain is built from TRBV19 and TRBJ2-5; no clear D. The sequencing input was peripheral blood. The CDR3, as DNA: TGTGCCAGTAGGGCTCTCGGGCAAGAGACCCAGTACTTC. Translated, it gives CASRALGQETQYF.